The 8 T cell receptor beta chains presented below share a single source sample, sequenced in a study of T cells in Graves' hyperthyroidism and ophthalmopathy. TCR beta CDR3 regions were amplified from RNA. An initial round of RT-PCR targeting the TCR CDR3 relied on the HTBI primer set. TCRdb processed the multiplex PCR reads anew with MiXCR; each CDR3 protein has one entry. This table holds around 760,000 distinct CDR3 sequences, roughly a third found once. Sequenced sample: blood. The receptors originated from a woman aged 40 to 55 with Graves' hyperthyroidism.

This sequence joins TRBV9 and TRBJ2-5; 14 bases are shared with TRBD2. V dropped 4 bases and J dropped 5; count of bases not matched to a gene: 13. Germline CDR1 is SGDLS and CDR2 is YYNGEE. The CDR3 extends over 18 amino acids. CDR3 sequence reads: CASSPYLTSGGARETQYF. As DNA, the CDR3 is TGTGCCAGCAGCCCCTACCTGACTAGCGGGGGGGCCAGGGAGACCCAGTACTTC.

CDR3 amino acids: CSAIFSGSSSYEQYF. The CDR3 DNA sequence: TGCAGTGCTATATTTTCAGGCTCCAGCTCCTACGAGCAGTACTTC. The chain couples TRBV20-1 to TRBJ2-7, with unresolved D. V was clipped by 4 bases and J by 0 bases, with 16 bases between them. The germline V gene has CDR1 DFQATT and CDR2 SNEGSKA (reference sequence). This CDR3 spans 15 amino acids.

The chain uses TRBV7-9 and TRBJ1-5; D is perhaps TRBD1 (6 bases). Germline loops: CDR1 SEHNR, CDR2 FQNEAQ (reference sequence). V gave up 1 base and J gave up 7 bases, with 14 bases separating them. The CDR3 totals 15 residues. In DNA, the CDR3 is TGTGCCAGCAGCTTAGAGGGGGGGGGACCCCAGCCCCAGCATTTT. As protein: CASSLEGGGPQPQHF. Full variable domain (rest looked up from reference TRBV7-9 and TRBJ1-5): DTGVSQNPRHKITKRGQNVTFRCDPISEHNRLYWYRQTLGQGPEFLTYFQNEAQLEKSRLLSDRFSAERPKGSFSTLEIQRTEQGDSAMYLCASSLEGGGPQPQHFGDGTRLSIL.

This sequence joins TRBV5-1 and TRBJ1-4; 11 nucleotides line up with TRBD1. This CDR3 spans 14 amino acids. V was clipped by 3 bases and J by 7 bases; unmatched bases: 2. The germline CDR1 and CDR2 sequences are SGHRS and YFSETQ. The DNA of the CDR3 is TGCGCCAGCAGCTCGGGACAGGGGGTTGAAAAACTGTTTTTT. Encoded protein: CASSSGQGVEKLFF.

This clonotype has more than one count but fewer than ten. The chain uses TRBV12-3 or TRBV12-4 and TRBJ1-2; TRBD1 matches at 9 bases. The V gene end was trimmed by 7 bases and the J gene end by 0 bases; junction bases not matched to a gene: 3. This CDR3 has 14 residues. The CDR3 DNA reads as TGTGCCAGCATGGGACAGGGAACTAACTATGGCTACACCTTC. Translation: CASMGQGTNYGYTF.

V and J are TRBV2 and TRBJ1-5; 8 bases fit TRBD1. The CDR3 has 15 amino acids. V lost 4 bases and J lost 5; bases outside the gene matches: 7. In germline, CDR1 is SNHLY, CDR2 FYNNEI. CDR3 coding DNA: TGTGCCAGCAGTGTTACCGGGACAGGTTATCAGCCCCAGCATTTT. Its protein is CASSVTGTGYQPQHF.

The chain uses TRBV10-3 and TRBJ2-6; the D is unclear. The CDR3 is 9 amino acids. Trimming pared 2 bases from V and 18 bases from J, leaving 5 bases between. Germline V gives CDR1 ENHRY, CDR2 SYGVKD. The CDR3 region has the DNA TGTGCCATCAGTGAGGCCGGGACTTTC. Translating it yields CAISEAGTF.

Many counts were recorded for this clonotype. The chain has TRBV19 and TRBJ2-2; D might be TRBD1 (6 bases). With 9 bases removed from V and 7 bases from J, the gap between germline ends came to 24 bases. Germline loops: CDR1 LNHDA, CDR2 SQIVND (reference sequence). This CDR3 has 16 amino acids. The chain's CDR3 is CASTAGQRRLVGELFF. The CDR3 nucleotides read TGTGCCAGCACAGCAGGACAGAGGCGGCTTGTCGGGGAGCTGTTTTTT.